These T cell receptor beta chains were read from a single sample in a study of cytomegalovirus exposure and HLA in healthy donors. Assay: immunoSEQ multiplex PCR; the TCRdb copy retains only in-frame clones and omits some. The sample has 66,000 or so clones; approximately 96% are singletons. Sequencing was performed on PBMCs. The source is a woman younger than 35 in good health and CMV-seropositive. Each CDR3 is given with its conserved first and last residue. D genes are given only for firm matches. Some rows mark clone size as missing; the rest say once, few, many or name a class of expanded clone.

clone size: NA; V gene: TRBV28; D gene: TRBD1; J gene: TRBJ1-2; CDR3 length: 16; CDR3 protein: CASSFGTGGGGYGYTF; CDR3 DNA: TGTGCCAGCAGTTTCGGGACAGGGGGAGGAGGTTATGGCTACACCTTC
clone size: NA; V gene: TRBV9; D gene: TRBD2; J gene: TRBJ2-1; CDR3 length: 16; CDR3 protein: CASSVVAAGGTYEQFF; CDR3 DNA: TGTGCCAGCAGCGTAGTGGCAGCGGGAGGGACGTATGAGCAGTTCTTC
clone size: NA; V gene: TRBV5-4; D gene: TRBD1; J gene: TRBJ2-5; CDR3 length: 16; CDR3 protein: CASSATGGEVQETQYF; CDR3 DNA: TGTGCCAGCAGCGCTACAGGGGGAGAGGTCCAAGAGACCCAGTACTTC
clone size: NA; V gene: TRBV9; D gene: TRBD2; J gene: TRBJ2-1; CDR3 length: 16; CDR3 protein: CASSARGGSKTNEQFF; CDR3 DNA: TGTGCCAGCAGCGCCAGAGGCGGGAGTAAAACCAATGAGCAGTTCTTC
clone size: NA; V gene: TRBV9; D gene: NA; J gene: TRBJ2-5; CDR3 length: 13; CDR3 protein: CASSVLARETQYF; CDR3 DNA: TGTGCCAGCAGCGTACTCGCTAGGGAGACCCAGTACTTC
clone size: NA; V gene: TRBV29-1; D gene: NA; J gene: TRBJ2-1; CDR3 length: 15; CDR3 protein: CSVTPTGPRYNEQFF; CDR3 DNA: TGCAGCGTGACACCAACAGGACCGAGGTACAATGAGCAGTTCTTC
clone size: NA; V gene: TRBV6-5; D gene: NA; J gene: TRBJ1-2; CDR3 length: 15; CDR3 protein: CASSYTAGDNYGYTF; CDR3 DNA: TGTGCCAGCAGTTACACCGCAGGTGATAACTATGGCTACACCTTC
clone size: NA; V gene: TRBV2; D gene: TRBD1; J gene: TRBJ2-7; CDR3 length: 12; CDR3 protein: CASSGTVYEQYF; CDR3 DNA: TGTGCCAGCAGCGGGACAGTCTACGAGCAGTACTTC
clone size: NA; V gene: TRBV7-9; D gene: TRBD1; J gene: TRBJ1-2; CDR3 length: 15; CDR3 protein: CASSLAGTGVFGYTF; CDR3 DNA: TGTGCCAGCAGCTTAGCCGGGACAGGGGTCTTTGGCTACACCTTC
clone size: NA; V gene: TRBV9; D gene: TRBD2; J gene: TRBJ2-7; CDR3 length: 15; CDR3 protein: CASSALAGPTYEQYF; CDR3 DNA: TGTGCCAGCAGCGCCCTAGCGGGACCCACCTACGAGCAGTACTTC
clone size: NA; V gene: TRBV14; D gene: TRBD1; J gene: TRBJ1-1; CDR3 length: 16; CDR3 protein: CASSPGQGDRATEAFF; CDR3 DNA: TGTGCCAGCAGCCCGGGACAGGGTGATCGAGCCACTGAAGCTTTCTTT
clone size: NA; V gene: TRBV10-3; D gene: TRBD1; J gene: TRBJ2-7; CDR3 length: 13; CDR3 protein: CAITAQGAREQYF; CDR3 DNA: TGTGCCATCACCGCACAGGGGGCACGGGAGCAGTACTTC
clone size: NA; V gene: TRBV27; D gene: TRBD2; J gene: TRBJ2-1; CDR3 length: 20; CDR3 protein: CASSLLGLAGVGSSYNEQFF; CDR3 DNA: TGTGCCAGCAGTTTATTGGGACTAGCGGGAGTGGGGAGCTCCTACAATGAGCAGTTCTTC
clone size: NA; V gene: TRBV5-4; D gene: TRBD1; J gene: TRBJ1-1; CDR3 length: 15; CDR3 protein: CASSSSHRGNAEAFF; CDR3 DNA: TGTGCCAGCAGCTCCTCTCACAGGGGGAACGCTGAAGCTTTCTTT
clone size: NA; V gene: TRBV4-1; D gene: TRBD2; J gene: TRBJ2-3; CDR3 length: 15; CDR3 protein: CASSQRETSSDTQYF; CDR3 DNA: TGCGCCAGCAGCCAGCGGGAGACTAGCTCCGATACGCAGTATTTT
clone size: NA; V gene: TRBV7-2; D gene: NA; J gene: TRBJ2-1; CDR3 length: 13; CDR3 protein: CASSFGLPDEQFF; CDR3 DNA: TGTGCCAGCAGCTTCGGACTACCGGATGAGCAGTTCTTC
clone size: NA; V gene: TRBV11-2; D gene: TRBD2; J gene: TRBJ2-4; CDR3 length: 19; CDR3 protein: CASSLDTSGRGLAKNIQYF; CDR3 DNA: TGTGCCAGCAGCTTAGATACCAGCGGGAGGGGTCTAGCCAAAAACATTCAGTACTTC
clone size: NA; V gene: TRBV29-1; D gene: NA; J gene: TRBJ2-3; CDR3 length: 15; CDR3 protein: CSVDEPTRGTDTQYF; CDR3 DNA: TGCAGCGTTGATGAGCCGACAAGGGGGACAGATACGCAGTATTTT
clone size: NA; V gene: TRBV7-9; D gene: TRBD1; J gene: TRBJ1-5; CDR3 length: 14; CDR3 protein: CASSLQGGNQPQHF; CDR3 DNA: TGTGCCAGCAGCTTACAGGGGGGCAATCAGCCCCAGCATTTT
clone size: NA; V gene: TRBV27; D gene: TRBD1; J gene: TRBJ1-2; CDR3 length: 16; CDR3 protein: CASTPGQGGLYYGYTF; CDR3 DNA: TGTGCCAGCACCCCTGGACAGGGGGGGCTATACTATGGCTACACCTTC
clone size: NA; V gene: TRBV6-5; D gene: TRBD1; J gene: TRBJ1-5; CDR3 length: 15; CDR3 protein: CASSLTGLRNQPQHF; CDR3 DNA: TGTGCCAGCAGTTTGACAGGGTTAAGGAATCAGCCCCAGCATTTT
clone size: NA; V gene: TRBV27; D gene: NA; J gene: TRBJ2-1; CDR3 length: 13; CDR3 protein: CASLRLSSNEQFF; CDR3 DNA: TGTGCCAGCTTGAGACTATCGTCGAATGAGCAGTTCTTC
clone size: NA; V gene: TRBV30; D gene: TRBD1; J gene: TRBJ2-7; CDR3 length: 14; CDR3 protein: CAWSQGQGRGEQYF; CDR3 DNA: TGTGCCTGGAGTCAGGGACAGGGCAGGGGCGAGCAGTACTTC
clone size: NA; V gene: TRBV4-1; D gene: NA; J gene: TRBJ2-7; CDR3 length: 13; CDR3 protein: CASSQDRGTEQYF; CDR3 DNA: TGCGCCAGCAGCCAAGACAGGGGAACCGAGCAGTACTTC
clone size: NA; V gene: TRBV6-5; D gene: TRBD1; J gene: TRBJ1-2; CDR3 length: 14; CDR3 protein: CASSYGRGEYGYTF; CDR3 DNA: TGTGCCAGCAGTTACGGCAGGGGGGAATATGGCTACACCTTC
clone size: NA; V gene: TRBV4-2; D gene: TRBD2; J gene: TRBJ2-7; CDR3 length: 15; CDR3 protein: CASSQDRTSGYEQYF; CDR3 DNA: TGTGCCAGCAGCCAAGATCGGACTAGCGGCTACGAGCAGTACTTC
clone size: NA; V gene: TRBV11-2; D gene: NA; J gene: TRBJ1-3; CDR3 length: 13; CDR3 protein: CASSPVRGNTIYF; CDR3 DNA: TGTGCCAGCAGCCCTGTCCGGGGGAACACCATATATTTT
clone size: NA; V gene: TRBV5-1; D gene: TRBD2; J gene: TRBJ2-1; CDR3 length: 14; CDR3 protein: CASSLALAGNEQFF; CDR3 DNA: TGCGCCAGCAGCTTGGCCCTAGCGGGTAATGAGCAGTTCTTC
clone size: NA; V gene: TRBV28; D gene: NA; J gene: TRBJ1-5; CDR3 length: 15; CDR3 protein: CASSETGRGNQPQHF; CDR3 DNA: TGTGCCAGCAGTGAAACAGGGCGAGGCAATCAGCCCCAGCATTTT
clone size: NA; V gene: TRBV9; D gene: NA; J gene: TRBJ1-2; CDR3 length: 16; CDR3 protein: CASSVAREETNYGYTF; CDR3 DNA: TGTGCCAGCAGCGTAGCTAGAGAGGAGACCAACTATGGCTACACCTTC
clone size: NA; V gene: TRBV5-6; D gene: NA; J gene: TRBJ2-1; CDR3 length: 16; CDR3 protein: CASSLKAGSSYNEQFF; CDR3 DNA: TGTGCCAGCAGCCTAAAAGCGGGCAGCTCCTACAATGAGCAGTTCTTC
clone size: once; V gene: TRBV7-3; D gene: NA; J gene: TRBJ2-1; CDR3 length: 12; CDR3 protein: CASGPSGNEQFF; CDR3 DNA: TGTGCCAGCGGCCCATCAGGGAATGAGCAGTTCTTC
clone size: NA; V gene: TRBV6-1; D gene: NA; J gene: TRBJ1-1; CDR3 length: 11; CDR3 protein: CASSVAVEAFF; CDR3 DNA: TGTGCCAGCAGTGTGGCGGTTGAAGCTTTCTTT
clone size: once; V gene: TRBV15; D gene: TRBD2; J gene: TRBJ2-1; CDR3 length: 15; CDR3 protein: CATSRGGDYRSEQFF; CDR3 DNA: TGTGCCACCAGCAGGGGAGGGGACTATCGGAGTGAGCAGTTCTTC
clone size: NA; V gene: TRBV9; D gene: TRBD2; J gene: TRBJ2-3; CDR3 length: 16; CDR3 protein: CASSVELAASTDTQYF; CDR3 DNA: TGTGCCAGCAGCGTCGAACTAGCGGCTAGCACAGATACGCAGTATTTT
clone size: NA; V gene: TRBV11-2; D gene: NA; J gene: TRBJ2-1; CDR3 length: 18; CDR3 protein: CASSLGTGVAITYNEQFF; CDR3 DNA: TGTGCCAGCAGCTTAGGAACTGGGGTAGCGATCACCTACAATGAGCAGTTCTTC
clone size: NA; V gene: TRBV15; D gene: TRBD1; J gene: TRBJ2-7; CDR3 length: 13; CDR3 protein: CATSKGQLYEQYF; CDR3 DNA: TGTGCCACCAGCAAGGGACAGCTCTACGAGCAGTACTTC
clone size: once; V gene: TRBV19; D gene: TRBD2; J gene: TRBJ2-1; CDR3 length: 13; CDR3 protein: CASASGGYNEQFF; CDR3 DNA: TGTGCCAGCGCTAGCGGGGGTTACAATGAGCAGTTCTTC
clone size: NA; V gene: TRBV2; D gene: TRBD2; J gene: TRBJ2-1; CDR3 length: 18; CDR3 protein: CASSEFGPSGTSYNEQFF; CDR3 DNA: TGTGCCAGCAGTGAATTCGGCCCTAGCGGGACCTCCTACAATGAGCAGTTCTTC
clone size: NA; V gene: TRBV13; D gene: NA; J gene: TRBJ1-1; CDR3 length: 16; CDR3 protein: CASSLGAGYLNTEAFF; CDR3 DNA: TGTGCCAGCAGCTTAGGTGCAGGGTACTTGAACACTGAAGCTTTCTTT
clone size: NA; V gene: TRBV4-1; D gene: TRBD1; J gene: TRBJ1-5; CDR3 length: 17; CDR3 protein: CASSHSDRGRSNQPQHF; CDR3 DNA: TGCGCCAGCAGCCATAGTGACAGGGGGAGAAGCAATCAGCCCCAGCATTTT
clone size: NA; V gene: TRBV10-3; D gene: NA; J gene: TRBJ2-5; CDR3 length: 18; CDR3 protein: CAISESSSTRAQVPTQYF; CDR3 DNA: TGTGCCATCAGTGAGTCTTCTTCTACGAGGGCTCAGGTTCCGACCCAGTACTTC